This note documents a single T cell receptor beta chain sequence. As yet, its antigen is unknown. Naive CD45RA+ and memory CD45RA-negative subsets were split from CD4+ cells. V lost 8 bases, J lost 5 bases, and 5 bases stayed unmatched. Germline V CDR1 and CDR2: MGHRA, YSYEKL. CDR3 length: 14 residues. The input for sorted-subset replicate PCRs was 200 to 250 ng DNA, about 30,000 T cell genomes. Profiled with immunoSEQ multiplex PCR; TCRdb holds only in-frame clones, not every one. The sample includes over 2 million clones, approximately 95% of them seen just once. This sample is drawn from a study of shared clonotypes between healthy human individuals. Background on the study: Three CD4 naive, three CD4 memory, two CD8 naive and one CD8 memory plate were used per donor.

Notes on the study in general: Naive CD4 clonotypes overlapped across a few donors at roughly 5.1%.

This clonotype was sampled from a man aged 18 to 30 in good health. Sequences were obtained from naive CD4+ T cells sorted from blood. Stated subset: CD45RA+ positively selected. The chain joins TRBV4-1 to TRBJ1-6; 8 bases map to TRBD1. The DNA for the CDR3 is TGCGCCAGCGGACAGGGAATAGATAATTCACCCCTCCACTTT. Translated, it gives CASGQGIDNSPLHF.